The 5 T cell receptor beta chains listed next were all sequenced from one sample in a study of cytomegalovirus exposure and HLA in healthy donors. PCR employed 60 Vbeta and 13 Jbeta primers. Sequencing was performed with immunoSEQ multiplex PCR; in TCRdb, only in-frame clones are kept and a portion is missing. The sample contains some 250,000 clones, 82% of which appear only once. The material sequenced was PBMCs. These receptors were obtained from a woman aged 35 to 49 in good health and CMV-seropositive.

The CDR3 nucleotides read TGCGCCAGCAGCCAACAGTACCAAGAGACCCAGTACTTC. It codes for CASSQQYQETQYF. This sequence joins TRBV5-1 and TRBJ2-5; D is unclear. Trimming removed 4 bases at V and 0 bases at J, with 7 bases between. The CDR3 totals 13 residues. Germline V CDR1 and CDR2: SGHRS, YFSETQ.

The rearrangement uses TRBV5-6 and TRBJ2-7; 7 nucleotides agree with TRBD2. J was trimmed by 2 bases and V by 9 bases; bases with no gene match: 17. The CDR3 is made up of 16 amino acids. Germline V gene sequence: CDR1 SGHDT, CDR2 YYEEEE. For the CDR3, the DNA is TGTGCCACCTCTACGATTCGGCTAGCGGAGACCTACGAGCAGTACTTC. This encodes CATSTIRLAETYEQYF.

This chain connects TRBV15 to TRBJ1-1; D is uncertain. The CDR3 length is 15 residues. Germline CDR1 LNHNV, CDR2 YYDKDF (reference sequence). Between the trimmed V and J ends, which lost 3 bases and 0 bases, there was a span of 11 bases. Here the CDR3 reads CATSRVASLNTEAFF. In DNA form, the CDR3 reads TGTGCCACCAGCAGGGTCGCCAGTCTGAACACTGAAGCTTTCTTT.

The rearrangement links TRBV6-5 to TRBJ1-2, with a weak D call TRBD1 (6 bases). The germline CDR1 and CDR2 sequences are MNHEY and SVGAGI. Trimming left V 3 bases short and J 8 bases short, with 13 bases between. The length of the CDR3 is 13 residues. CDR3 bases: TGTGCCAGCAGTTATAATGGGGGCAAAGGCTACACCTTC. It specifies CASSYNGGKGYTF.

This chain uses TRBV30 with TRBJ1-1, with 7 nucleotides matching TRBD1. Trimming at V came to 1 base and at J to 0 bases, leaving 2 bases not matched to a gene. The length of the CDR3 is 14 residues. The germline V gene has CDR1 GTSNPN and CDR2 SVGIG (reference sequence). The CDR3 loop reads CAWSADRVNTEAFF. CDR3 bases: TGTGCCTGGAGTGCTGACAGGGTGAACACTGAAGCTTTCTTT.